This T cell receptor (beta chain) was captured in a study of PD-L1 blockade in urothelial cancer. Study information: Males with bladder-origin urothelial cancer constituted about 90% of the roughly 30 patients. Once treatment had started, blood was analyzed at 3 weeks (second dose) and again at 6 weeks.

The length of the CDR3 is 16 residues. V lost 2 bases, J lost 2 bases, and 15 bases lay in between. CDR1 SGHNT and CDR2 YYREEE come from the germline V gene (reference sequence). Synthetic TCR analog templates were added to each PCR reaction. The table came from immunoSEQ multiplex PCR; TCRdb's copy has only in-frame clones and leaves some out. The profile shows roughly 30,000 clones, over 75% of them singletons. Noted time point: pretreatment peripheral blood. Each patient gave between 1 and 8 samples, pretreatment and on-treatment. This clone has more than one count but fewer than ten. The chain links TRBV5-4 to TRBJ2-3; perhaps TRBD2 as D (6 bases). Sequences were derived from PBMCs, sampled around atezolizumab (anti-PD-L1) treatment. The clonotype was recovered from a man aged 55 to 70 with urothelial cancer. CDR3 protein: CASSLRSSVTTDTQYF. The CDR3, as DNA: TGTGCCAGCAGCTTAAGATCTAGCGTCACCACAGATACGCAGTATTTT.